These 2 T cell receptor beta chains were sequenced from one sample in a study of blood T cell repertoires in COVID-19. Repertoires were generated with immunoSEQ multiplex PCR, while TCRdb's copy carries only in-frame clones and drops some. The sample carries fewer than 250,000 clones, around nine tenths recorded once. Sample: peripheral blood. These TCRs come from a woman aged 55-69 years with acute or convalescent COVID-19.

The gene calls are TRBV27 and TRBJ1-6; 7 bases line up with TRBD1. V lost 3 bases and J lost 7; bases outside the gene matches: 3. The germline gives CDR1 MNHEY, CDR2 SMNVEV (reference sequence). The CDR3 loop spans 14 amino acids. CDR3 residues: CASSFQGVNSPLHF. CDR3 DNA sequence: TGTGCCAGCAGTTTTCAGGGGGTGAATTCACCCCTCCACTTT.

The chain is built from TRBV19 and TRBJ2-7; 8 nucleotides align to TRBD2. V was clipped by 4 bases and J by 3 bases; unmatched bases: 5. The germline V gene encodes CDR1 LNHDA and CDR2 SQIVND (reference sequence). The length of the CDR3 is 14 residues. The CDR3 sequence: CASSSRGGFYEQYF. For the CDR3, the DNA is TGTGCCAGTAGTAGCCGGGGGGGTTTCTACGAGCAGTACTTC. Full variable domain (remainder filled in from reference TRBV19 and TRBJ2-7): DGGITQSPKYLFRKEGQNVTLSCEQNLNHDAMYWYRQDPGQGLRLIYYSQIVNDFQKGDIAEGYSVSREKKESFPLTVTSAQKNPTAFYLCASSSRGGFYEQYFGPGTRLTVT.